These T cell receptor beta chains were read from a single sample in a study of beta chain features in type 1 diabetes. TCRdb keeps only in-frame clones here, not all; method: immunoSEQ multiplex PCR. The profile covers roughly 150,000 clones, with approximately 7.8% appearing a single time and approximately 0.87% taken by the ten largest. Sequencing was performed on central memory CD4+ T cells from blood. All receptors derive from a middle-aged woman with type 1 diabetes. The CDR3 runs from the conserved cysteine through the conserved F or W. The D gene is left open where the match is weak. Size values are once, few and many counts, or a class for expanded clones, and some rows have none.

J gene | D gene | V gene | clone size | CDR3 protein | CDR3 DNA
TRBJ2-2 | TRBD1 | TRBV18 | few | CASSQGQTTGELFF | TGTGCCAGCTCACAGGGACAGACCACCGGGGAGCTGTTTTTT
TRBJ2-7 | NA | TRBV7-2 | few | CASSLVGASYEQYF | TGTGCCAGCAGCTTAGTAGGGGCGTCCTACGAGCAGTACTTC
TRBJ1-2 | NA | TRBV5-8 | few | CASSSTPERRYGYTF | TGTGCCAGCAGTTCGACTCCGGAACGGCGCTATGGCTACACCTTC
TRBJ2-5 | NA | TRBV5-1 | few | CASSLDQGRAQYF | TGCGCCAGCAGCTTGGATCAGGGTCGGGCCCAGTACTTC
TRBJ2-2 | TRBD1 | TRBV7-9 | few | CASSPDRGSDLGRTGELFF | TGTGCCAGCAGCCCCGACAGGGGAAGCGACCTGGGCCGCACCGGGGAGCTGTTTTTT
TRBJ2-7 | NA | TRBV18 | few | CASSHSDSYEQYF | TGTGCCAGCTCACATTCGGACAGCTACGAGCAGTACTTC
TRBJ1-4 | NA | TRBV28 | few | CASSLRQGSEKLFF | TGTGCCAGCAGTTTACGTCAGGGGAGTGAAAAACTGTTTTTT
TRBJ1-2 | NA | TRBV14 | few | CASTPGPNYGYTF | TGTGCCAGCACCCCAGGCCCCAACTATGGCTACACCTTC
TRBJ1-1 | NA | TRBV19 | few | CASSDMNTEAFF | TGTGCCAGTAGTGACATGAACACTGAAGCTTTCTTT
TRBJ2-1 | NA | TRBV5-1 | NA | CASSNQGGVDEQFF | TGCGCCAGCAGCAACCAGGGGGGTGTCGATGAGCAGTTCTTC
TRBJ1-1 | TRBD1 | TRBV29-1 | few | CSATRQGDTEAFF | TGCAGCGCGACAAGACAGGGGGACACTGAAGCTTTCTTT
TRBJ1-1 | NA | TRBV6-1 | NA | CASSVGRMDTEAFF | TGTGCCAGCAGTGTGGGCAGGATGGACACTGAAGCTTTCTTT
TRBJ2-3 | NA | TRBV14 | once | CASSQDHRAGVPTDTQYF | TGTGCCAGCAGCCAAGATCACCGGGCAGGGGTCCCCACAGATACGCAGTATTTT
TRBJ1-3 | NA | TRBV30 | NA | CAWSFGSGNTIYF | TGTGCCTGGAGTTTCGGTTCTGGAAACACCATATATTTT
TRBJ2-2 | NA | TRBV7-2 | few | CASSLGGSRELFF | TGTGCCAGCAGCTTAGGCGGAAGCCGGGAGCTGTTTTTT
TRBJ1-6 | NA | TRBV7-9 | many | CASSLAGSDSPLHF | TGTGCCAGCAGCTTAGCCGGGTCGGATTCACCCCTCCACTTT
TRBJ1-2 | NA | TRBV5-1 | few | CASSQPDTRYGYTF | TGCGCCAGCAGCCAGCCCGACACCCGCTATGGCTACACCTTC
TRBJ2-7 | NA | TRBV29-1 | few | CSASEGGQVGEQYF | TGCAGCGCTTCGGAGGGGGGGCAAGTAGGCGAGCAGTACTTC
TRBJ2-1 | NA | TRBV2 | NA | CASSERRLAYNEQFF | TGTGCCAGCAGTGAACGAAGACTAGCCTACAATGAGCAGTTCTTC
TRBJ2-3 | TRBD2 | TRBV10-3 | few | CAISESHAGGTDTQYF | TGTGCCATCAGTGAGTCTCATGCGGGGGGCACAGATACGCAGTATTTT
TRBJ1-2 | TRBD1 | TRBV15 | few | CATSRGEDRRHGYTF | TGTGCCACCAGCAGAGGGGAGGACAGGCGTCATGGCTACACCTTC
TRBJ1-2 | NA | TRBV4-2 | NA | CASSQDPGSYGYTF | TGTGCCAGCAGCCAAGATCCGGGATCCTATGGCTACACCTTC
TRBJ1-1 | NA | TRBV18 | few | CASSPPVLRGTEAFF | TGTGCCAGCTCACCACCGGTGCTGCGAGGGACTGAAGCTTTCTTT
TRBJ1-4 | NA | TRBV18 | few | CASSPRSGEKLFF | TGTGCCAGCTCACCACGGTCGGGAGAAAAACTGTTTTTT
TRBJ1-6 | TRBD1 | TRBV5-1 | many | CASNRGQGGSPLHF | TGCGCCAGCAACCGCGGACAGGGAGGATCACCCCTCCACTTT
TRBJ2-3 | TRBD1 | TRBV7-2 | few | CASSSDRVRTDTQYF | TGTGCCAGCAGCTCAGACAGGGTTCGCACAGATACGCAGTATTTT
TRBJ1-1 | NA | TRBV30 | few | CAWRKREVAFF | TGTGCCTGGAGGAAGAGGGAGGTAGCTTTCTTT
TRBJ1-2 | TRBD1 | TRBV25-1 | NA | CASSWAGQGGYGYTF | TGTGCCAGCAGTTGGGCAGGACAGGGAGGCTATGGCTACACCTTC
TRBJ1-5 | NA | TRBV2 | NA | CASSERTGNQPQHF | TGTGCCAGCAGTGAAAGAACTGGCAATCAGCCCCAGCATTTT
TRBJ1-4 | TRBD1 | TRBV4-3 | NA | CASSRTGQGDEKLFF | TGCGCCAGCAGCCGGACGGGACAGGGAGACGAAAAACTGTTTTTT
TRBJ2-5 | TRBD2 | TRBV6-6 | few | CASRDSGRDETQYF | TGTGCCAGCAGGGATAGCGGGAGGGATGAGACCCAGTACTTC
TRBJ1-1 | NA | TRBV11-2 | many | CASSLGLNTEAFF | TGTGCCAGCAGCTTAGGGCTCAACACTGAAGCTTTCTTT
TRBJ2-4 | TRBD1 | TRBV18 | few | CASSPHGLQGLSQGIQYF | TGTGCCAGCTCACCCCACGGTCTACAGGGGTTATCCCAGGGCATTCAGTACTTC
TRBJ1-1 | TRBD1 | TRBV6-6 | few | CASSYSNRGTEAFF | TGTGCCAGCAGTTACTCGAACAGGGGCACTGAAGCTTTCTTT
TRBJ2-5 | TRBD2 | TRBV13 | NA | CASSSSGTRLSETQYF | TGTGCCAGCAGCTCATCCGGGACTAGGTTGTCAGAGACCCAGTACTTC
TRBJ1-2 | NA | TRBV28 | NA | CASSPTGPGYGYTF | TGTGCCAGCAGCCCAACAGGGCCGGGGTATGGCTACACCTTC
TRBJ2-3 | NA | TRBV4-2 | few | CASSSTGPDTQYF | TGTGCCAGCAGCTCTACGGGTCCAGATACGCAGTATTTT
TRBJ2-1 | TRBD2 | TRBV5-1 | few | CASSLRGLAGVGYNEQFF | TGCGCCAGCAGCTTGAGGGGACTAGCGGGAGTTGGGTACAATGAGCAGTTCTTC
TRBJ2-7 | NA | TRBV30 | NA | CAWSVGGAGQHF | TGTGCCTGGAGTGTAGGGGGGGCAGGTCAACACTTC
TRBJ1-5 | NA | TRBV5-6 | once | CASSPFGYSNQPQHF | TGTGCCAGCAGCCCGTTCGGGTATAGCAATCAGCCCCAGCATTTT
TRBJ2-3 | TRBD2 | TRBV6-4 | many | CASSSREGDTQYF | TGTGCCAGCAGCTCTAGGGAGGGAGATACGCAGTATTTT
TRBJ1-2 | NA | TRBV11-2 | NA | CASSIDRDRGYTF | TGTGCCAGCAGCATCGACCGAGACAGGGGCTACACCTTC
TRBJ2-2 | NA | TRBV5-5 | NA | CASSLLDTGELFF | TGTGCCAGCAGCTTGTTAGACACCGGGGAGCTGTTTTTT
TRBJ2-7 | NA | TRBV6-5 | few | CASTSTVGYEQYF | TGTGCCAGCACCTCCACCGTCGGCTACGAGCAGTACTTC
TRBJ2-2 | NA | TRBV6-5 | few | CASSYEHGDGELFF | TGTGCCAGCAGTTACGAGCACGGTGACGGGGAGCTGTTTTTT